This TCR beta chain was recovered during a study of cytomegalovirus exposure and HLA in healthy donors. The CDR3 consists of 15 residues. Trimming at V came to 6 bases and at J to 6 bases, leaving 15 bases not matched to a gene. The germline gives CDR1 SGHRS, CDR2 YFSETQ. The PCR employed 60 Vbeta primers together with 13 Jbeta primers. TCRdb's copy holds only in-frame clones and misses some; the assay was immunoSEQ multiplex PCR. The sample holds more than 60,000 clones; roughly 88% are singletons and the top ten take about 20%. This clone was counted between two and nine times. This rearrangement joins TRBV5-1 to TRBJ2-7; 7 bases are a match to TRBD1. This TCR was recovered from a man aged 65 to 79 in good health and CMV-seropositive. Sequenced input: PBMCs. CDR3 sequence: CASTPPGTALAEQYF. Written as DNA, the CDR3 is TGCGCCAGCACCCCGCCGGGGACAGCCCTCGCCGAGCAGTACTTC.